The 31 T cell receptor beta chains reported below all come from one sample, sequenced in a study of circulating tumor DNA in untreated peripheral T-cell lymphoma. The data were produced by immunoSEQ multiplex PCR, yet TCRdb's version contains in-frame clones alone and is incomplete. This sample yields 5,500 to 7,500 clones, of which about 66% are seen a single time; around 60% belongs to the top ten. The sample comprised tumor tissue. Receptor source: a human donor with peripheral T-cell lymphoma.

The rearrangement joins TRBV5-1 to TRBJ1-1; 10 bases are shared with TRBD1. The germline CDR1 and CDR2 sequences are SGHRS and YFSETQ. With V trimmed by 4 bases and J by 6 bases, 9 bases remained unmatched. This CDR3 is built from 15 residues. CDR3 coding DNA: TGCGCCAGCAGCATAAATACCGGACAGGGGGCTGAAGCTTTCTTT. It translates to CASSINTGQGAEAFF.

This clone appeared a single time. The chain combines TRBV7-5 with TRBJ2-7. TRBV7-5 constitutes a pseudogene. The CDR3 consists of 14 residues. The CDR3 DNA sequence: TGTGCCAGCAGCTTAATGGGTAGCTCCTACGAGCAGTACTTC. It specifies CASSLMGSSYEQYF.

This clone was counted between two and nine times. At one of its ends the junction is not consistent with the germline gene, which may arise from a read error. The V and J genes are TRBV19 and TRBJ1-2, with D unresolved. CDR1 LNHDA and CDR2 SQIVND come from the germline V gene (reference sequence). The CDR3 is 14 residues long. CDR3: CASSLDTDNYGYTF. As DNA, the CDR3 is TGTGCCAGTAGTTTAGATACAGATAACTATGGCTACACCTTC.

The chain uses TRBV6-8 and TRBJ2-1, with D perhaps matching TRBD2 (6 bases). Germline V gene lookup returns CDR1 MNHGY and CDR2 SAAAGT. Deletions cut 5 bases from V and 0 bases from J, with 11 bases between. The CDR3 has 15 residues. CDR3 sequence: CASSAQGGSYNEQFF. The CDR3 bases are TGTGCCAGCAGTGCGCAGGGAGGCTCCTACAATGAGCAGTTCTTC.

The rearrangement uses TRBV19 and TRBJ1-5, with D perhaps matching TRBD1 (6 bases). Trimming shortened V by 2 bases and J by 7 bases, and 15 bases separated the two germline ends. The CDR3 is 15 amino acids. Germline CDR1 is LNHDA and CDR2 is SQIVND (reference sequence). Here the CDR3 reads CASSIRGHSNQPQHF. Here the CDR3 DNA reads TGTGCCAGTAGTATACGGGGACATTCTAACCAGCCCCAGCATTTT.

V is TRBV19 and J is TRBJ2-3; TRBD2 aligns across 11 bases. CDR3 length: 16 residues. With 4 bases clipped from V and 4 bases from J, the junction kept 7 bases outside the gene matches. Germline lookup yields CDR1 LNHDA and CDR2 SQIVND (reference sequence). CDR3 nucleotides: TGTGCCAGTAGTACTAGACTAGCGGGAACCGCAGATACGCAGTATTTT. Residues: CASSTRLAGTADTQYF.

The CDR3 region is CASSPRGDHGNTIYF. The CDR3 DNA follows: TGTGCCAGCTCACCACGGGGGGATCATGGAAACACCATATATTTT. This chain joins TRBV18 and TRBJ1-3; D perhaps matches TRBD1 (5 bases). This CDR3 has 15 residues. Per germline, CDR1 KGHSH and CDR2 LQKENI. Trimming removed 1 base at V and 3 bases at J, with 10 bases between.

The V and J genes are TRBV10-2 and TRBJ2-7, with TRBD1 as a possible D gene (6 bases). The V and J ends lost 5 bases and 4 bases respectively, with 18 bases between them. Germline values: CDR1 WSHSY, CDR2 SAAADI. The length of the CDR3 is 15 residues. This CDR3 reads CASSNPGQSAYEQYF. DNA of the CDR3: TGCGCCAGCAGTAACCCGGGACAATCAGCTTACGAGCAGTACTTC.

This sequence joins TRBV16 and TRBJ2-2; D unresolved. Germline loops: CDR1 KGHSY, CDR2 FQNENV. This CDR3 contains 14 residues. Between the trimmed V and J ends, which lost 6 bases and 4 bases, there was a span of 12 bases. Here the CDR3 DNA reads TGTGCCAGCAGTCCGTCACAAGTCACCGGGGAGCTGTTTTTT. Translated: CASSPSQVTGELFF.

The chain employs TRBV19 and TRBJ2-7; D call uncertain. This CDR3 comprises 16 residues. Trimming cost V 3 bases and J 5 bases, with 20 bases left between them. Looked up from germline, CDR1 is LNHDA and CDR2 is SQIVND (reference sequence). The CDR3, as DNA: TGTGCCAGTAGTATCTACGGCGCTCTGCGGTTGGACGAGCAGTACTTC. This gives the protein CASSIYGALRLDEQYF.

The CDR3 is CASSETVRETQYF. CDR3 sequence (DNA): TGTGCCAGCAGTGAAACTGTGAGGGAGACCCAGTACTTC. This chain links TRBV2 with TRBJ2-5, with D uncertain. Germline lookup yields CDR1 SNHLY and CDR2 FYNNEI. This CDR3 has 13 residues. V lost 2 bases, J lost 5 bases, and 9 bases lay in between.

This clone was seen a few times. The CDR3 is CATRVAGVRDTQYF. The CDR3 DNA follows: TGTGCCACCAGGGTAGCGGGAGTTCGGGATACGCAGTATTTT. This rearrangement joins TRBV15 to TRBJ2-3, with TRBD2 matching 9 bases. Germline lookup yields CDR1 LNHNV and CDR2 YYDKDF (reference sequence). This CDR3 has 14 amino acids. The V and J ends lost 6 bases and 6 bases, in that order; junction bases with no gene match: 7.

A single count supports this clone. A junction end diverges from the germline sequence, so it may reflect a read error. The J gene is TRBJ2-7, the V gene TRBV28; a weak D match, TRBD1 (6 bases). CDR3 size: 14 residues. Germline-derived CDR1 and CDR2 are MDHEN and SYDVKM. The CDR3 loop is CASKPRDTAYEQYF. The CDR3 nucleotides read TGTGCCAGCAAGCCTCGGGACACCGCCTACGAACAGTACTTC. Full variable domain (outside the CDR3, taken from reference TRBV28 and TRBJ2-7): DVKVTQSSRYLVKRTGEKVFLECVQDMDHENMFWYRQDPGLGLRLIYFSYDVKMKEKGDIPEGYSVSREKKERFSLILESASTNQTSMYLCASKPRDTAYEQYFGPGTRLTVT.

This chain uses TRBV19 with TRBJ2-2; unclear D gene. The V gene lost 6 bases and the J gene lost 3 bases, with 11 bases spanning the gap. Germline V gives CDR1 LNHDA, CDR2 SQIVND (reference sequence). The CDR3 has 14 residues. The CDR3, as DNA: TGTGCCAGTAGGGACGGCCATTACACCGGGGAGCTGTTTTTT. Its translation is CASRDGHYTGELFF.

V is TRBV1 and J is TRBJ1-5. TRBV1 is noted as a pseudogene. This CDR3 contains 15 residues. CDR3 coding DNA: TGCGCCAGCAGCCCCGGGGCGGATAGCAATCAGCCCCAGCATTTT. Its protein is CASSPGADSNQPQHF.

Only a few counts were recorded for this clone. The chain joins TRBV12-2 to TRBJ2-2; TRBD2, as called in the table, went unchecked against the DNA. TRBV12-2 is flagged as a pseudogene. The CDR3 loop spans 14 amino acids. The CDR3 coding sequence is TGTGCTAGCGCCTTGGGTGGACCCACCGGGGAGCTGTTTTTT. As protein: CASALGGPTGELFF.

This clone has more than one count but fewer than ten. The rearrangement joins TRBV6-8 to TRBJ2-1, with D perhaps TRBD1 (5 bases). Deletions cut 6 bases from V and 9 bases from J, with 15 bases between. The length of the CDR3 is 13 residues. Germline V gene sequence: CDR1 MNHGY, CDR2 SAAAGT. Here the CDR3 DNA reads TGTGCCAGCAGAACCGACAGTTTGGGTGAGCAGTTCTTC. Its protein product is CASRTDSLGEQFF.

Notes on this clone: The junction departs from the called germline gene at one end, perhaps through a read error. The CDR3 loop is CTSRQAGETQYF. CDR3 DNA sequence: TGTACCAGTAGACAGGCAGGGGAGACCCAGTACTTC. This rearrangement joins TRBV19 to TRBJ2-5, with a tentative D call TRBD1 (6 bases). Germline V gene data show CDR1 as LNHDA and CDR2 as SQIVND (reference sequence). This CDR3 has 12 amino acids.

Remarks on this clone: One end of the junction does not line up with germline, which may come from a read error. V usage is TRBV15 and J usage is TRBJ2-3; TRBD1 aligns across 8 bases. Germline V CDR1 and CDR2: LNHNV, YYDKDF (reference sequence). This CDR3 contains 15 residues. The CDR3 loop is CATSREAGGADTQYF. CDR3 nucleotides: TGTGCCACCAGCAGAGAGGCAGGGGGCGCAGATACACAGTATTTT.

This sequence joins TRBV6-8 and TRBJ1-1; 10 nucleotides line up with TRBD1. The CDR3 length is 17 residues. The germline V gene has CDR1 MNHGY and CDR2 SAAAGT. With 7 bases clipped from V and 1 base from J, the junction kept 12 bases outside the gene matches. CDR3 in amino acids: CASNEIDRGPQNTEAFF. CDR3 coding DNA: TGTGCCAGCAACGAGATTGACAGGGGGCCTCAGAACACTGAAGCTTTCTTT.

CDR3 region: CASIPRQYYGSPLHF. Here the CDR3 DNA reads TGTGCCAGCATTCCTCGACAATACTATGGCTCACCCCTCCACTTT. The chain recombines TRBV6-7 with TRBJ1-6, with D uncertain. TRBV6-7 is an ORF; its function is uncertain. The CDR3 is 15 amino acids. The ends were cut back, 7 bases at V and 10 bases at J, with 20 bases in the middle.

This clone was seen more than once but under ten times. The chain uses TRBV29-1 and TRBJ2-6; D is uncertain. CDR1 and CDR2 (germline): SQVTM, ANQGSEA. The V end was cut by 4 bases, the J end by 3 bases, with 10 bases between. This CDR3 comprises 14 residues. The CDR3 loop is CSVVFIDGANVLTF. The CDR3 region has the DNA TGCAGCGTTGTATTTATCGATGGGGCCAACGTCCTGACTTTC.

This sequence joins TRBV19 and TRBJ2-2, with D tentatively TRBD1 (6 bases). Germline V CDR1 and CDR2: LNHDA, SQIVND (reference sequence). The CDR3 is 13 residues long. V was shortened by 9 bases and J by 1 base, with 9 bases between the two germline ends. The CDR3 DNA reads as TGTGCCAGGAGGGACAAGAACACCGGGGAGCTGTTTTTT. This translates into CARRDKNTGELFF.

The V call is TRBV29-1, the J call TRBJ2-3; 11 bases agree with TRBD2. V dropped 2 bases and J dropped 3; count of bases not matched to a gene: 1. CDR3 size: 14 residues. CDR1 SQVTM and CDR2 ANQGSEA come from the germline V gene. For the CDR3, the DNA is TGCAGCGTTGAAAGGACTAGCGGGACAGATACGCAGTATTTT. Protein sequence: CSVERTSGTDTQYF.

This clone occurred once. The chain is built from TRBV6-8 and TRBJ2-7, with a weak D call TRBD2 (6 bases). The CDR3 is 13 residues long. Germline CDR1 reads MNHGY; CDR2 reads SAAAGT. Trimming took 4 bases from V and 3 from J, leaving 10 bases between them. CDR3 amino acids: CASSFRGIYEQYF. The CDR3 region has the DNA TGTGCCAGCAGTTTCCGGGGGATCTACGAGCAGTACTTC.

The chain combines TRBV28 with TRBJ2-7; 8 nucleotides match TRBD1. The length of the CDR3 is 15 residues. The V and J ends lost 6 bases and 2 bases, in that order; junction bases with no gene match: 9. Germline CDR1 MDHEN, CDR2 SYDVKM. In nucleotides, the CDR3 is TGTGCCAGCAGACCTGGGACAGGTTGGACCTACGAGCAGTACTTC. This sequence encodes CASRPGTGWTYEQYF.

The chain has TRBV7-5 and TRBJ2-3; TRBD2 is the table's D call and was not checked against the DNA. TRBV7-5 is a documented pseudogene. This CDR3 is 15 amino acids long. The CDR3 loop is CASGLSGGREDTQYF. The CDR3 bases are TGTGCCAGCGGACTCTCGGGCGGGAGGGAAGATACGCAGTATTTT.

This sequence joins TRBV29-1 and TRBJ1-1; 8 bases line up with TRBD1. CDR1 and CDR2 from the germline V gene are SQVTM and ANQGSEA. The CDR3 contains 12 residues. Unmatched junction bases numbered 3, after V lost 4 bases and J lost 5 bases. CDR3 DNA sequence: TGCAGCGTTGGGACAGGGTTAACTGAAGCTTTCTTT. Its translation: CSVGTGLTEAFF.

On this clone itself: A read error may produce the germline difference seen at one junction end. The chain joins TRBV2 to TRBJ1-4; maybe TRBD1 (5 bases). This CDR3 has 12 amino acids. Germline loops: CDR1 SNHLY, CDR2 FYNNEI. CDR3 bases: TGTGCCAGCAGTCTCGGGACCAGCATTTCCCGTTTT. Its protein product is CASSLGTSISRF.

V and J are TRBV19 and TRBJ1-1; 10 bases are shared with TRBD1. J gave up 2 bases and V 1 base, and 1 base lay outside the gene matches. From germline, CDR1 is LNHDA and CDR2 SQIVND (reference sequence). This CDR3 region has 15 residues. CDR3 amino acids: CASSIATGGNTEAFF. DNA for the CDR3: TGTGCCAGTAGTATAGCGACAGGGGGCAACACTGAAGCTTTCTTT.

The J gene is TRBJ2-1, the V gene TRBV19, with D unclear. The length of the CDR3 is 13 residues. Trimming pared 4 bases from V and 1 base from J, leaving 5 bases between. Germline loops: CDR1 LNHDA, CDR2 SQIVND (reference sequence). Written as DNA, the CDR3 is TGTGCCAGTAGTACTGGGTCCTACAATGAGCAGTTCTTC. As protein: CASSTGSYNEQFF.